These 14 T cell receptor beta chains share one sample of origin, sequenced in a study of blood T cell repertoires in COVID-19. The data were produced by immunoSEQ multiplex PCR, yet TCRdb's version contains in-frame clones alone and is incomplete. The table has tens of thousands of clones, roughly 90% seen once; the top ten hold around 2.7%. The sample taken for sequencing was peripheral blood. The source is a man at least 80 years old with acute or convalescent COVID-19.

The DNA of the CDR3 is TGTGCCAGCAGCTTAGATCGGGCAGGGGAAGTGAACGAGCAGTACTTC. It codes for CASSLDRAGEVNEQYF. The genes are TRBV11-3 and TRBJ2-7, with D possibly matching TRBD1 (6 bases). V dropped 0 bases and J dropped 5 bases, with 17 bases sitting between them. The CDR3 covers 16 residues. Germline V gene data show CDR1 as SGHNT and CDR2 as YENEEA.

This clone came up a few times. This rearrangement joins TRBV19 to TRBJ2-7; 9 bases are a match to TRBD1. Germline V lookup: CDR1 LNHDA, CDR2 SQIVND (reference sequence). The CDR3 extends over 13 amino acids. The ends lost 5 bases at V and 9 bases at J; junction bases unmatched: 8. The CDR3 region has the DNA TGTGCCAGTAGTGTCGTCGGACAGGGGTTGCAGTACTTC. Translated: CASSVVGQGLQYF.

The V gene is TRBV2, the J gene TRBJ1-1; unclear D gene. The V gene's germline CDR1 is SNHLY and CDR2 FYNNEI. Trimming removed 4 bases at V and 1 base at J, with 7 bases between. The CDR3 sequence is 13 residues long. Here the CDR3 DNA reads TGTGCCAGCAGTGTGCAACAGAACACTGAAGCTTTCTTT. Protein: CASSVQQNTEAFF.

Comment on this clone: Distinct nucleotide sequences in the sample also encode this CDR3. The CDR3 nucleotides read TGCGCCAGCAGCTTGGAAGGGACACTTAATCAGCCCCAGCATTTT. This encodes CASSLEGTLNQPQHF. The chain combines TRBV5-1 with TRBJ1-5, with a possible D match to TRBD1 (6 bases). The CDR3 loop spans 15 amino acids. Germline V gives CDR1 SGHRS, CDR2 YFSETQ. V was trimmed by 0 bases and J by 4 bases, leaving 11 bases between them.

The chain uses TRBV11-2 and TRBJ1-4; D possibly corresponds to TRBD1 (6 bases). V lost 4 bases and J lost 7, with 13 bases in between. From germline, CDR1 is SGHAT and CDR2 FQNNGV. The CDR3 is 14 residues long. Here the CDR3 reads CASSSDRGREKLFF. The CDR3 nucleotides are TGTGCCAGCAGCTCGGACAGAGGGCGTGAAAAACTGTTTTTT.

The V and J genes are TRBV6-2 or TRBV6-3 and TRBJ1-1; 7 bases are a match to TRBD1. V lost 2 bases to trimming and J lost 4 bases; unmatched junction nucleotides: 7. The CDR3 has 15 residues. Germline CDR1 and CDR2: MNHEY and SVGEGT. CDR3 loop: CASSYEGRGATEAFF. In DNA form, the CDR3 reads TGTGCCAGCAGTTACGAAGGCAGGGGGGCCACTGAAGCTTTCTTT.

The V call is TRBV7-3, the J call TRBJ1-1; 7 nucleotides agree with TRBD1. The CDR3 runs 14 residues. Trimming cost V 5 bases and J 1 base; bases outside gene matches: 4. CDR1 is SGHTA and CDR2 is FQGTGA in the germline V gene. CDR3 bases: TGTGCCAGCAGCCCCCAGGGGGAGAACACTGAAGCTTTCTTT. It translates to CASSPQGENTEAFF.

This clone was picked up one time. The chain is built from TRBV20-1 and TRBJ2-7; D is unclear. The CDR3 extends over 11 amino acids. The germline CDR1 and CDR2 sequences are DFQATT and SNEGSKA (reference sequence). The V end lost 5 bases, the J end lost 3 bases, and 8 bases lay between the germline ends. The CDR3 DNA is TGCAGTGCTCTACGGAGCTACGAGCAGTACTTC. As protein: CSALRSYEQYF.

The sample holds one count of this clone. Here the CDR3 DNA reads TGTGCCAGCAGCTTACTGGACAGGGGGCCCAATCAGCCCCAGCATTTT. Translating gives CASSLLDRGPNQPQHF. The V gene is TRBV7-8, the J gene TRBJ1-5; the match to TRBD1 covers 11 bases. The CDR3 totals 16 residues. Germline loops: CDR1 SGHVS, CDR2 FQNEAQ. J gave up 3 bases and V 2 bases, and 3 bases lay outside the gene matches. The whole variable domain, filled in from reference TRBV7-8 and TRBJ1-5, reads GAGVSQSPRYKVAKRGQDVALRCDPISGHVSLFWYQQALGQGPEFLTYFQNEAQLDKSGLPSDRFFAERPEGSVSTLKIQRTQQEDSAVYLCASSLLDRGPNQPQHFGDGTRLSIL.

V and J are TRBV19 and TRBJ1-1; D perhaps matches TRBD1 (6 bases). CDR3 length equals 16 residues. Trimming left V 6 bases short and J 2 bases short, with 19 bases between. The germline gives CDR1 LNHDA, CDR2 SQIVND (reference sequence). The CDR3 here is CASRISPGTPNTEAFF. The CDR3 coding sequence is TGTGCCAGTAGGATATCTCCCGGGACACCAAACACTGAAGCTTTCTTT.

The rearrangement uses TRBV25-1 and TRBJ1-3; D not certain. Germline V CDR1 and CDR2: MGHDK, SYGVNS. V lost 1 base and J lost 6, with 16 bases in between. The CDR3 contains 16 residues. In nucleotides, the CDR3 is TGTGCCAGCAGTGAATCCGTGGGCCGCATTTCAAACACCATATATTTT. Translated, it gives CASSESVGRISNTIYF.

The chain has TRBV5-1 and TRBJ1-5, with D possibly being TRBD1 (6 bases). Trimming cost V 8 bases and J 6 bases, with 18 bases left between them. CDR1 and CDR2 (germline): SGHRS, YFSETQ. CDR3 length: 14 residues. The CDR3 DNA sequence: TGCGCCAGTTCCCCGACAGGATCAGGTCAGCCCCAGCATTTT. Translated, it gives CASSPTGSGQPQHF.

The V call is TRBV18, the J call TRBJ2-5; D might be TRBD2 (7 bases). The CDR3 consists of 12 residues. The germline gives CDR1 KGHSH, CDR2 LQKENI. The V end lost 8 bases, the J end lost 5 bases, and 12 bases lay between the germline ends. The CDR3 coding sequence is TGTGCCAGCGGGGGGGCGGAGGAGACCCAGTACTTC. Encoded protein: CASGGAEETQYF.

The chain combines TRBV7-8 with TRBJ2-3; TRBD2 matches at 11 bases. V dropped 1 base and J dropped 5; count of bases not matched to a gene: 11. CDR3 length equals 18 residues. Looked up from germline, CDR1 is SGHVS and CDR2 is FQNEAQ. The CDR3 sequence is CASSLVGLAGGPRDTQYF. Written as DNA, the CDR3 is TGTGCCAGCAGCTTAGTAGGTTTAGCGGGGGGGCCAAGAGATACGCAGTATTTT.